Listed here are 26 T cell receptor beta chains from one sample, sequenced in a study of cytomegalovirus exposure and HLA in healthy donors. In the PCR, 60 Vbeta and 13 Jbeta primers were used. Method: immunoSEQ multiplex PCR; TCRdb's copy keeps in-frame clones and lacks some. The sample includes 110,000 or so clones, roughly two thirds of them seen just once. The sequenced material came from PBMCs. Receptors originate from a man aged 25 to 40 in good health and CMV-seronegative.

This clone turned up a few times. This chain connects TRBV4-3 to TRBJ2-3; TRBD2 matches at 14 bases. The CDR3 sequence is 18 residues long. V shed 4 bases and J 1 base; nucleotides not matched to a gene: 7. CDR1 and CDR2 from the germline V gene are LGHNA and YSLEER. Written as DNA, the CDR3 is TGCGCCAGCAGCCGGGGACTAGCGGGAGATTTGGGCACAGATACGCAGTATTTT. Protein: CASSRGLAGDLGTDTQYF.

This chain uses TRBV6-5 with TRBJ2-3, with 12 bases lining up with TRBD2. With V trimmed by 9 bases and J by 2 bases, 6 bases remained unmatched. The germline V gene has CDR1 MNHEY and CDR2 SVGAGI. The CDR3 sequence is 15 residues long. DNA of the CDR3: TGTGCCAGTGCTCTAGCGGGAGGGACCACAGATACGCAGTATTTT. Translating it yields CASALAGGTTDTQYF.

CDR3 in DNA: TGTGCCAGCAGCTTGGCCACCCTCGTTGAGCAGTTCTTC. Translating it yields CASSLATLVEQFF. The chain carries TRBV11-2 and TRBJ2-1; no firm D call. Deletions cut 3 bases from V and 9 bases from J, with 12 bases between. Looked up from germline, CDR1 is SGHAT and CDR2 is FQNNGV. The CDR3 totals 13 residues. Drawing the rest from reference TRBV11-2 and TRBJ2-1, the complete variable domain is EAGVAQSPRYKIIEKRQSVAFWCNPISGHATLYWYQQILGQGPKLLIQFQNNGVVDDSQLPKDRFSAERLKGVDSTLKIQPAKLEDSAVYLCASSLATLVEQFFGPGTRLTVL.

This chain links TRBV11-3 with TRBJ2-1; 10 bases fit TRBD2. V lost 2 bases, J lost 1 base, and 8 bases stayed unmatched. Germline CDR1 SGHNT, CDR2 YENEEA. CDR3 length equals 18 residues. CDR3 residues: CASSLSTSGKASYNEQFF. In nucleotides, the CDR3 is TGTGCCAGCAGCTTATCAACTAGCGGGAAGGCGTCCTACAATGAGCAGTTCTTC.

This chain links TRBV28 with TRBJ2-7, with D hard to call. The CDR3 runs to 14 residues. Looked up from germline, CDR1 is MDHEN and CDR2 is SYDVKM. The ends were cut back, 2 bases at V and 2 bases at J, with 10 bases in the middle. The chain's CDR3 is CASSLLGTPYEQYF. The CDR3 coding sequence is TGTGCCAGCAGTTTACTAGGCACCCCCTACGAGCAGTACTTC. The full variable domain, completed using reference TRBV28 and TRBJ2-7, is DVKVTQSSRYLVKRTGEKVFLECVQDMDHENMFWYRQDPGLGLRLIYFSYDVKMKEKGDIPEGYSVSREKKERFSLILESASTNQTSMYLCASSLLGTPYEQYFGPGTRLTVT.

CDR3 DNA: TGCAGCGCCACGGGAGTAGGAGGCACCGGGGAGCTGTTTTTT. Protein product: CSATGVGGTGELFF. This rearrangement joins TRBV29-1 to TRBJ2-2, with TRBD2 as a possible D gene (6 bases). Trimming pared 7 bases from V and 4 bases from J, leaving 16 bases between. From germline, CDR1 is SQVTM and CDR2 ANQGSEA. The CDR3 is made up of 14 amino acids.

In the case of this clone: The germline gene is not matched at one end of the junction; a read error may be the cause. CDR3 protein: CSSSPSARGQFF. Here the CDR3 DNA reads TGTTCCAGCAGTCCCAGTGCCAGGGGGCAATTCTTC. V and J are TRBV7-9 and TRBJ2-1; 8 positions match TRBD1. CDR1 and CDR2 (germline): SEHNR, FQNEAQ (reference sequence). CDR3 size: 12 residues.

The CDR3 loop is CASSLVSGRVFGETQYF. The CDR3 region has the DNA TGTGCCAGCAGCTTGGTCAGCGGGAGGGTTTTTGGAGAGACCCAGTACTTC. The chain is built from TRBV5-4 and TRBJ2-5; 10 nucleotides agree with TRBD2. V lost 0 bases, J lost 4 bases, and 9 bases stayed unmatched. The V gene's germline CDR1 is SGHNT and CDR2 YYREEE (reference sequence). CDR3 length: 17 residues.

The chain is built from TRBV7-3 and TRBJ2-2; D may be TRBD2 (6 bases). Trimming pared 0 bases from V and 2 bases from J, leaving 7 bases between. Germline CDR1 SGHTA, CDR2 FQGTGA. CDR3 length equals 15 residues. CDR3 sequence: CASSLTGGNTGELFF. The CDR3 nucleotides are TGTGCCAGCAGCTTAACGGGAGGAAACACCGGGGAGCTGTTTTTT. The full variable domain, rest sourced from reference TRBV7-3 and TRBJ2-2, is GAGVSQTPSNKVTEKGKYVELRCDPISGHTALYWYRQSLGQGPEFLIYFQGTGAADDSGLPNDRFFAVRPEGSVSTLKIQRTERGDSAVYLCASSLTGGNTGELFFGEGSRLTVL.

A few counts support this clone. The chain has TRBV5-8 and TRBJ2-2; D gene uncertain. The CDR3 spans 13 residues. The germline gives CDR1 SGHTS, CDR2 YDEGEE. The germline V and J ends were trimmed by 6 bases and 3 bases, with 9 bases remaining between them. The CDR3 bases are TGTGCCAGCAATATACAGTACACCGGGGAGCTGTTTTTT. Translating it yields CASNIQYTGELFF. Full variable domain (missing parts from reference TRBV5-8 and TRBJ2-2): EAGVTQSPTHLIKTRGQQATLRCSPISGHTSVYWYQQALGLGLQFLLWYDEGEERNRGNFPPRFSGRQFPNYSSELNVNALELEDSALYLCASNIQYTGELFFGEGSRLTVL.

The sample holds one count of this clone. The junction departs from the called germline gene at one end, perhaps through a read error. The V call is TRBV9, the J call TRBJ1-2, with a possible D match to TRBD1 (5 bases). Germline loops: CDR1 SGDLS, CDR2 YYNGEE. This CDR3 contains 15 residues. The CDR3 DNA sequence: TGTGCCAGCAGCGTAGGCACAGGCTCTAACCATGGCTACACCTTC. It codes for CASSVGTGSNHGYTF.

The chain carries TRBV5-4 and TRBJ1-2, with 9 bases lining up with TRBD1. CDR1 is SGHNT and CDR2 is YYREEE in the germline V gene (reference sequence). V dropped 5 bases and J dropped 5; count of bases not matched to a gene: 7. The CDR3 runs 14 residues. The CDR3 here is CASSFTGGAYGYTF. Written as DNA, the CDR3 is TGTGCCAGCAGTTTTACAGGGGGCGCTTATGGCTACACCTTC. The full variable domain, rest sourced from reference TRBV5-4 and TRBJ1-2, is ETGVTQSPTHLIKTRGQQVTLRCSSQSGHNTVSWYQQALGQGPQFIFQYYREEENGRGNFPPRFSGLQFPNYSSELNVNALELDDSALYLCASSFTGGAYGYTFGSGTRLTVV.

V usage is TRBV5-5 and J usage is TRBJ1-4; no firm D call. Germline V gives CDR1 SGHKS, CDR2 YYEKEE (reference sequence). This CDR3 spans 14 amino acids. V was clipped by 4 bases and J by 4 bases, with 11 bases between them. CDR3: CASSRGLSNEKLFF. The DNA of the CDR3 is TGTGCCAGCAGCCGTGGGCTGAGTAATGAAAAACTGTTTTTT.

The chain combines TRBV2 with TRBJ2-2; D ambiguous. This CDR3 is built from 15 residues. In germline, CDR1 is SNHLY, CDR2 FYNNEI. The ends were cut back, 9 bases at V and 2 bases at J, with 16 bases in the middle. The CDR3: CARSLGQLNTGELFF. The CDR3 coding sequence is TGTGCCAGGTCCCTTGGGCAGCTAAACACCGGGGAGCTGTTTTTT.

V is TRBV9 and J is TRBJ1-2; D is perhaps TRBD1 (6 bases). CDR3 length: 14 residues. V was clipped by 3 bases and J by 0 bases, with 9 bases between them. Germline CDR1 is SGDLS and CDR2 is YYNGEE. The CDR3 sequence is CASSATGANYGYTF. The CDR3 region has the DNA TGTGCCAGCAGCGCGACAGGTGCTAACTATGGCTACACCTTC.

This chain connects TRBV27 to TRBJ2-1; D gene ambiguous. This CDR3 spans 13 amino acids. Trimming stripped 5 bases from V and 5 bases from J, with 10 bases between. The germline V gene encodes CDR1 MNHEY and CDR2 SMNVEV (reference sequence). The CDR3: CASSHDADNEQFF. The DNA for the CDR3 is TGTGCCAGCAGTCACGATGCGGACAATGAGCAGTTCTTC.

The CDR3 bases are TGTGCCTGGTCTATGGGACATAATAGCAATCAGCCCCAGCATTTT. Translating gives CAWSMGHNSNQPQHF. The chain joins TRBV30 to TRBJ1-5; D perhaps matches TRBD1 (6 bases). CDR1 and CDR2 (germline): GTSNPN, SVGIG (reference sequence). CDR3 length equals 15 residues. The ends were cut back, 5 bases at V and 0 bases at J, with 14 bases in the middle.

This clone was recorded a few times. The V and J genes are TRBV5-3 and TRBJ1-5; 8 bases fit TRBD1. TRBV5-3 is designated an ORF whose function remains uncertain. J was trimmed by 0 bases and V by 4 bases; bases with no gene match: 6. CDR3 length: 16 amino acids. CDR3 nucleotide sequence: TGTGCCAGAAGCCCGGACAGGGTAAATAGCAATCAGCCCCAGCATTTT. Amino acid sequence: CARSPDRVNSNQPQHF.

This chain uses TRBV28 with TRBJ1-5; 9 nucleotides align to TRBD1. Trimming at V came to 5 bases and at J to 4 bases, leaving 9 bases not matched to a gene. CDR3 length: 16 amino acids. Germline CDR1 is MDHEN and CDR2 is SYDVKM. The CDR3 is CASSTTGGQKNQPQHF. Here the CDR3 DNA reads TGTGCCAGCAGTACGACAGGGGGACAAAAAAATCAGCCCCAGCATTTT.

The chain recombines TRBV27 with TRBJ2-4, with TRBD1 as a possible D gene (5 bases). The germline V and J ends were trimmed by 8 bases and 8 bases, with 16 bases remaining between them. Germline-derived CDR1 and CDR2 are MNHEY and SMNVEV (reference sequence). The CDR3 has 13 amino acids. The CDR3 loop is CASSPQGPHIQYF. CDR3 in DNA: TGTGCCAGCTCCCCCCAGGGCCCGCACATTCAGTACTTC.

The gene calls are TRBV5-4 and TRBJ2-7; 10 nucleotides line up with TRBD1. The V gene's germline CDR1 is SGHNT and CDR2 YYREEE (reference sequence). J was trimmed by 2 bases and V by 3 bases; bases with no gene match: 5. CDR3 length: 15 amino acids. The CDR3, as DNA: TGTGCCAGCAGCTCACAGACAGGGGGCACCTACGAGCAGTACTTC. The encoded protein is CASSSQTGGTYEQYF.

The chain joins TRBV6-5 to TRBJ2-3, with 10 bases matching TRBD2. This CDR3 comprises 15 residues. The ends lost 10 bases at V and 1 base at J; junction bases unmatched: 8. Germline V gives CDR1 MNHEY, CDR2 SVGAGI. The CDR3 DNA sequence: TGTGCCACCTCCTGGACTAGCGGCCGCACAGATACGCAGTATTTT. Protein product: CATSWTSGRTDTQYF.

The chain links TRBV10-3 to TRBJ2-7; D uncertain. The germline V gene encodes CDR1 ENHRY and CDR2 SYGVKD. The V end lost 0 bases, the J end lost 7 bases, and 13 bases lay between the germline ends. The CDR3 runs to 14 residues. The CDR3, as DNA: TGTGCCATCAGTGAGTCTGTGGGCCATGGGGAGCAGTACTTC. This gives the protein CAISESVGHGEQYF.

The chain is built from TRBV19 and TRBJ2-1, with TRBD2 as a possible D gene (5 bases). From germline, CDR1 is LNHDA and CDR2 SQIVND (reference sequence). The CDR3 contains 14 residues. Trimming took 9 bases from V and 2 from J, leaving 14 bases between them. CDR3: CASPNSGAYNEQFF. Written as DNA, the CDR3 is TGTGCCAGCCCTAACTCCGGGGCCTACAATGAGCAGTTCTTC.

The V and J genes are TRBV19 and TRBJ2-3, with a tentative D call TRBD2 (5 bases). Germline values: CDR1 LNHDA, CDR2 SQIVND (reference sequence). Trimming took 7 bases from V and 1 from J, leaving 18 bases between them. This CDR3 contains 16 residues. CDR3 in amino acids: CASTQTLWRGTDTQYF. The DNA of the CDR3 is TGTGCCAGTACCCAGACCCTTTGGCGGGGCACAGATACGCAGTATTTT.

Comment on this clone: The junction shows a germline mismatch at one end, possibly a read error. This chain joins TRBV19 and TRBJ2-2; the D gene is possibly TRBD2 (6 bases). CDR3 length: 14 residues. The germline V gene encodes CDR1 LNHDA and CDR2 SQIVND (reference sequence). CDR3 coding DNA: TGCGGATCGAAGCAGGATGGGGGGACCGGGGAGCTGTTTTTT. Amino acid sequence: CGSKQDGGTGELFF.